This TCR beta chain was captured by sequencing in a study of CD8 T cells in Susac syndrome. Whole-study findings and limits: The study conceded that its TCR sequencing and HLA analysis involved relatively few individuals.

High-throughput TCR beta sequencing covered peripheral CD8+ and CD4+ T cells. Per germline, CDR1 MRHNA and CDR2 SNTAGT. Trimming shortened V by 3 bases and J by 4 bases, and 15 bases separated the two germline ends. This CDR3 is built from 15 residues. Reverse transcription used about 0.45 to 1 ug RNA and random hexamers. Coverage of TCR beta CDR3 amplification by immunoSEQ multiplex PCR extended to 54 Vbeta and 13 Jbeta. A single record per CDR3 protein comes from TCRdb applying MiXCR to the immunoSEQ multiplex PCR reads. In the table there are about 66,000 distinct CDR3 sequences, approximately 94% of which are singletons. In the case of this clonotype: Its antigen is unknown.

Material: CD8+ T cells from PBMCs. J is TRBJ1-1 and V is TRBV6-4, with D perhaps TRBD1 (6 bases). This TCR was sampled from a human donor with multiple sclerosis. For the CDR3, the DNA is TGTGCCAGCAGTGAAGATGAACAGGGCGGCACTGAAGCTTTCTTT. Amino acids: CASSEDEQGGTEAFF.